This T cell receptor (beta chain) was identified in a study of shared clonotypes between healthy human individuals. V was shortened by 5 bases and J by 5 bases, with 25 bases between the two germline ends. CDR3 size: 18 residues. The germline gives CDR1 SGHDN, CDR2 FVKESK. Partitioning of CD4+ cells yielded a CD45RA+ naive subset and a CD45RA-negative memory subset. Some 32,000 T cell genomes, or around 180 ng DNA, went into the sorted-subset replicate PCRs. TCRdb's copy holds only in-frame clones and misses some; the assay was immunoSEQ multiplex PCR. The sample holds some 2,100,000 clones; roughly 95% are singletons and the top ten take roughly 0.13%.

The receptor was derived from a man aged 18 to 30 in good health. The chain is built from TRBV14 and TRBJ2-1; tentative D call: TRBD1 (6 bases). The sample comprised naive CD4+ T cells sorted from blood. Subset: CD45RA+ positively selected. Written as DNA, the CDR3 is TGTGCCAGCAGCTCGGGCAGCGTAGCTATTGGGGGCCACAATGAGCAGTTCTTC. Protein: CASSSGSVAIGGHNEQFF.